This entry lists 3 T cell receptor beta chains sequenced from one sample in a study of cytomegalovirus exposure and HLA in healthy donors. Amplification used 60 Vbeta primers and 13 Jbeta primers. TCRdb keeps only in-frame clones here, not all; method: immunoSEQ multiplex PCR. The sample holds approximately 110,000 clones, about 73% seen once. The sequenced material came from PBMCs. The source is a woman between 50 and 59 years old in good health and CMV-seropositive.

This rearrangement joins TRBV5-1 to TRBJ2-3; D ambiguous. Germline values: CDR1 SGHRS, CDR2 YFSETQ. The CDR3 extends over 12 amino acids. The V end lost 2 bases, the J end lost 4 bases, and 5 bases lay between the germline ends. The DNA of the CDR3 is TGCGCCAGCAGCTTACAGCCAGATACGCAGTATTTT. Translation: CASSLQPDTQYF.

The J gene is TRBJ1-2, the V gene TRBV5-1, with D possibly matching TRBD1 (6 bases). Germline V lookup: CDR1 SGHRS, CDR2 YFSETQ. The V and J ends lost 4 bases and 8 bases respectively, with 18 bases between them. This CDR3 spans 14 amino acids. DNA for the CDR3: TGCGCCAGCAGCGGACGACAGGAGAGAGAGGGCTACACCTTC. Protein: CASSGRQEREGYTF.

The chain has TRBV6-5 and TRBJ1-2; TRBD1 is a possible D gene (5 bases). CDR3 length: 15 residues. Germline-derived CDR1 and CDR2 are MNHEY and SVGAGI. Trimming pared 6 bases from V and 0 bases from J, leaving 14 bases between. CDR3 in amino acids: CASRQGKGANYGYTF. CDR3 DNA sequence: TGTGCCAGCAGGCAGGGAAAAGGGGCTAACTATGGCTACACCTTC.